The 29 T cell receptor beta chains given below trace back to one sample, sequenced in a study of T cell responses to AZD1222 COVID-19 vaccine (dated by TCRdb to about 2021). Library prep was done by the immunoSEQ multiplex PCR assay. In TCRdb, the immuneACCESS table is reduced to in-frame sequences with V and J assigned. These tables do not hold every clone; where another copy was compared, an unresolved V gene accounts for under half, and the others remain unexplained. The sample includes roughly 180,000 clones, with roughly 94% observed a single time. Of the sample, roughly 1.5% falls within the top ten clones. The time point label, as the study defines it: about 28 days (+/-7) after the second vaccine dose. Sample: peripheral blood, taken 28 days after the second AZD1222 dose. These receptor sequences come from an adult who received the AZD1222 COVID-19 vaccine.

The chain recombines TRBV28 with TRBJ2-5; TRBD2 aligns across 9 bases. This CDR3 has 16 residues. CDR1 is MDHEN, CDR2 SYDVKM, per germline. V was pared by 3 bases and J by 5 bases, with 10 bases of the junction left unmatched. The CDR3 DNA reads TGTGCCAGCAGTTTCGCTGGCGGGAGGGCCTCCGAGACCCAGTACTTC. Translated, it gives CASSFAGGRASETQYF.

This chain links TRBV30 with TRBJ1-2, with a tentative D call TRBD1 (5 bases). CDR3 length: 14 amino acids. Germline loops: CDR1 GTSNPN, CDR2 SVGIG (reference sequence). Trimming removed 0 bases from V and 4 bases from J, with 12 bases in between. CDR3 residues: CAWSVRGGGYGYTF. CDR3 DNA sequence: TGTGCCTGGAGTGTACGGGGCGGCGGCTATGGCTACACCTTC.

The chain carries TRBV6-2 or TRBV6-3 and TRBJ1-1, with a tentative D call TRBD1 (6 bases). The V end lost 4 bases, the J end lost 5 bases, and 17 bases lay between the germline ends. This CDR3 comprises 15 residues. From germline, CDR1 is MNHEY and CDR2 SVGEGT. In nucleotides, the CDR3 is TGTGCCAGCAGTTTTGGGGGCGCAGATCAAACTGAAGCTTTCTTT. Residues: CASSFGGADQTEAFF.

The chain is built from TRBV6-6 and TRBJ1-1, with no clear D. Looked up from germline, CDR1 is MNHNY and CDR2 is SVGAGI (reference sequence). Trimming took 6 bases from V and 4 from J, leaving 9 bases between them. This CDR3 spans 12 amino acids. The CDR3 here is CASRNPATEAFF. Written as DNA, the CDR3 is TGTGCCAGCAGGAATCCGGCCACTGAAGCTTTCTTT.

V and J are TRBV9 and TRBJ2-7; D not resolved. V gave up 4 bases and J gave up 7 bases, with 18 bases separating them. The length of the CDR3 is 14 residues. In germline, CDR1 is SGDLS, CDR2 YYNGEE. The CDR3 here is CASSREVALGEQYF. Written as DNA, the CDR3 is TGTGCCAGCAGCCGAGAAGTAGCCCTAGGGGAGCAGTACTTC.

Only one count was recorded for this clone. Other nucleotide sequences from this sample produce the same CDR3. The rearrangement joins TRBV19 to TRBJ1-5; D not resolved. Germline CDR1 reads LNHDA; CDR2 reads SQIVND (reference sequence). V lost 3 bases to trimming and J lost 2 bases, with 2 bases between them. CDR3 length: 12 amino acids. CDR3 in DNA: TGTGCCAGTAGTATTGGCAATCAGCCCCAGCATTTT. It specifies CASSIGNQPQHF.

This clone appeared a few times. The chain employs TRBV7-9 and TRBJ1-2; a weak D match, TRBD1 (6 bases). Deletions cut 5 bases from V and 3 bases from J, with 13 bases between. The CDR3 is 14 residues long. Germline V gene lookup returns CDR1 SEHNR and CDR2 FQNEAQ (reference sequence). CDR3 protein: CASSPTGWDYGYTF. As DNA, the CDR3 is TGTGCCAGCAGCCCAACAGGGTGGGACTATGGCTACACCTTC.

V usage is TRBV7-6 and J usage is TRBJ1-3, with a weak D call TRBD1 (5 bases). Germline CDR1 and CDR2: SGHVS and FNYEAQ. The CDR3 is 16 amino acids. Trimming shortened V by 5 bases and J by 2 bases, and 16 bases separated the two germline ends. CDR3 protein: CASSVLTGGPGNTIYF. The CDR3 DNA reads TGTGCCAGCAGCGTTCTTACTGGGGGACCTGGAAACACCATATATTTT.

The CDR3: CASSFRDRGYEQYF. CDR3 sequence (DNA): TGCGCCAGCAGCTTCAGGGACAGGGGCTACGAGCAGTACTTC. The chain recombines TRBV5-1 with TRBJ2-7; 10 nucleotides match TRBD1. Germline CDR1 is SGHRS and CDR2 is YFSETQ. The CDR3 is 14 residues long. Trimming took 2 bases from V and 3 from J; bases not matched to a gene: 2.

V gene TRBV7-2 combines with J gene TRBJ2-3; 8 bases align to TRBD2. Trimming removed 4 bases from V and 5 bases from J; junction bases left unmatched: 14. Germline-derived CDR1 and CDR2 are SGHTA and FQGNSA. The CDR3 consists of 17 residues. The CDR3 bases are TGTGCCAGCAGCTCCTCGTACGCTAGCGGGTCACAAGATACGCAGTATTTT. Its translation: CASSSSYASGSQDTQYF.

This sequence joins TRBV19 and TRBJ1-4; perhaps TRBD1 as D (5 bases). V shed 0 bases and J shed 8 bases, with 10 bases lying between them. The CDR3 consists of 14 residues. Germline CDR1 LNHDA, CDR2 SQIVND (reference sequence). CDR3 loop: CASSIDQGSEKLFF. CDR3 sequence (DNA): TGTGCCAGTAGTATAGACCAGGGAAGCGAAAAACTGTTTTTT. Full variable domain (rest looked up from reference TRBV19 and TRBJ1-4): DGGITQSPKYLFRKEGQNVTLSCEQNLNHDAMYWYRQDPGQGLRLIYYSQIVNDFQKGDIAEGYSVSREKKESFPLTVTSAQKNPTAFYLCASSIDQGSEKLFFGSGTQLSVL.

The J gene is TRBJ1-5, the V gene TRBV6-5; TRBD1 aligns across 9 bases. Germline trimming cut 7 bases from V and 3 bases from J; bases unmatched to any gene: 4. Looked up from germline, CDR1 is MNHEY and CDR2 is SVGAGI. This CDR3 comprises 14 residues. The CDR3 region has the DNA TGTGCCAGCACGGACAGGGGCTACAATCAGCCCCAGCATTTT. Translation: CASTDRGYNQPQHF.

The V call is TRBV6-2 or TRBV6-3, the J call TRBJ2-3; 10 bases align to TRBD2. With 4 bases clipped from V and 4 bases from J, the junction kept 2 bases outside the gene matches. Germline CDR1 is MNHEY and CDR2 is SVGEGT. The CDR3 spans 14 residues. CDR3 DNA sequence: TGTGCCAGCAGTTCGGGGACTAGCGCAGATACGCAGTATTTT. Amino acids: CASSSGTSADTQYF.

The chain combines TRBV3-1 (or the pseudogene TRBV3-2) with TRBJ1-4, with a tentative D call TRBD1 (6 bases). Trimming stripped 1 base from V and 7 bases from J, with 10 bases between. The CDR3 sequence is 14 residues long. Germline CDR1 LGHDT, CDR2 YNNKEL (reference sequence). Here the CDR3 reads CASSQAGEGEKLFF. CDR3 DNA: TGTGCCAGCAGCCAAGCAGGGGAGGGTGAAAAACTGTTTTTT.

The chain uses TRBV4-2 and TRBJ2-7, with 9 bases fitting TRBD2. CDR1 is LGHNA and CDR2 is YNFKEQ in the germline V gene. The CDR3 extends over 18 amino acids. V was pared by 4 bases and J by 0 bases, with 13 bases of the junction left unmatched. CDR3 nucleotides: TGTGCCAGCAGCCCCTCGAAGAGGCCTAGCGGGACCTCCTACGAGCAGTACTTC. This encodes CASSPSKRPSGTSYEQYF.

The chain links TRBV5-6 to TRBJ2-5; no clear D gene. The CDR3 is 15 amino acids. Germline V CDR1 and CDR2: SGHDT, YYEEEE. V dropped 0 bases and J dropped 3 bases, with 12 bases sitting between them. CDR3 sequence (DNA): TGTGCCAGCAGCTTGGCTTTCTTACGCAAAGAGACCCAGTACTTC. It translates to CASSLAFLRKETQYF.

This chain links TRBV24-1 with TRBJ2-1; no reliable D call. Per the germline V gene, CDR1 is KGHDR and CDR2 is SFDVKD. The CDR3 is 15 amino acids. Trimming shortened V by 6 bases and J by 10 bases, and 21 bases separated the two germline ends. The CDR3 DNA is TGTGCCACCAGTCTTATCCCGGGTCGGGCAAGGGAGCAGTTCTTC. Protein sequence: CATSLIPGRAREQFF.

The chain recombines TRBV6-5 with TRBJ1-6; D gene unclear. The V end was cut by 2 bases, the J end by 6 bases, with 5 bases between. The CDR3 spans 13 residues. Germline CDR1 is MNHEY and CDR2 is SVGAGI. The CDR3 region is CASSYEGNSPLHF. In DNA form, the CDR3 reads TGTGCCAGCAGTTACGAGGGTAATTCACCCCTCCACTTT.

The rearrangement links TRBV10-3 to TRBJ1-5; D is perhaps TRBD1 (5 bases). CDR1 is ENHRY and CDR2 is SYGVKD in the germline V gene. The V end lost 4 bases, the J end lost 5 bases, and 9 bases lay between the germline ends. The CDR3 is 13 residues long. The CDR3 nucleotides are TGTGCCATCAGTGGGACACTATATCAGCCCCAGCATTTT. Translation: CAISGTLYQPQHF.

This clone was seen only once. CDR3 sequence reads: CASIKGPGANVLTF. DNA for the CDR3: TGTGCCAGTATCAAGGGGCCCGGGGCCAACGTCCTGACTTTC. The chain uses TRBV19 and TRBJ2-6, with D possibly matching TRBD1 (5 bases). CDR1 and CDR2 from the germline V gene are LNHDA and SQIVND (reference sequence). The length of the CDR3 is 14 residues. V was clipped by 7 bases and J by 4 bases, with 11 bases between them.

J is TRBJ2-7 and V is TRBV19, with D maybe TRBD1 (6 bases). CDR3 size: 16 residues. Trimming shortened V by 4 bases and J by 3 bases, and 19 bases separated the two germline ends. The germline gives CDR1 LNHDA, CDR2 SQIVND (reference sequence). CDR3 sequence: CASSTDLGTLNYEQYF. In DNA, the CDR3 is TGTGCCAGTAGTACCGACCTCGGGACACTGAACTACGAGCAGTACTTC.

V is TRBV5-4 and J is TRBJ1-6, with no clear D. This CDR3 comprises 14 residues. Germline CDR1 SGHNT, CDR2 YYREEE (reference sequence). V lost 4 bases and J 14 bases, leaving 19 bases between the germline ends. The CDR3 here is CASSPDRAQLALHF. CDR3 DNA sequence: TGTGCCAGCAGCCCGGACCGGGCCCAATTAGCCCTCCACTTT.

V usage is TRBV6-5 and J usage is TRBJ2-7; TRBD1 agrees at 10 bases. The germline CDR1 and CDR2 sequences are MNHEY and SVGAGI. Unmatched junction bases numbered 9, after V lost 6 bases and J lost 7 bases. This CDR3 spans 14 amino acids. CDR3 nucleotide sequence: TGTGCCAGCAGACCGGGACAGGGGTTGGGTGAGCAGTACTTC. It translates to CASRPGQGLGEQYF.

This chain connects TRBV30 to TRBJ2-7; D gene ambiguous. Trimming cost V 1 base and J 2 bases, with 12 bases left between them. Germline V gives CDR1 GTSNPN, CDR2 SVGIG (reference sequence). The length of the CDR3 is 14 residues. Here the CDR3 DNA reads TGTGCCTGGAGTGGTATACGAGGCCCCTACGAGCAGTACTTC. Translation: CAWSGIRGPYEQYF.

The CDR3 loop is CASSWGGTEAFF. CDR3 sequence (DNA): TGTGCCAGTAGCTGGGGGGGCACTGAAGCTTTCTTT. The chain employs TRBV19 and TRBJ1-1; possible D gene TRBD1, 5 bases. This CDR3 has 12 residues. The V end was cut by 6 bases, the J end by 4 bases, with 9 bases between. CDR1 and CDR2 from the germline V gene are LNHDA and SQIVND (reference sequence).

The genes are TRBV15 and TRBJ2-1; 7 bases are shared with TRBD2. The J segment lost 5 bases and the V segment lost 3 bases, leaving 13 bases of the junction unmatched. Germline V gene data show CDR1 as LNHNV and CDR2 as YYDKDF (reference sequence). The CDR3 runs 17 residues. The chain's CDR3 is CATSRAFRRGNDNEQFF. The CDR3 nucleotides read TGTGCCACCAGCAGGGCCTTTCGGCGGGGGAACGACAATGAGCAGTTCTTC.

The V and J genes are TRBV7-9 and TRBJ2-3; D may be TRBD1 (6 bases). V shed 5 bases and J shed 5 bases, with 20 bases lying between them. The CDR3 runs 16 residues. CDR1 and CDR2 (germline): SEHNR, FQNEAQ (reference sequence). The CDR3 here is CASSRRDIEGGDTQYF. CDR3 sequence (DNA): TGTGCCAGCAGCCGACGGGACATCGAAGGAGGAGATACGCAGTATTTT.

This chain links TRBV5-1 with TRBJ2-4; the D is unclear. With 4 bases removed from V and 0 bases from J, the gap between germline ends came to 11 bases. The CDR3 has 15 amino acids. Germline lookup yields CDR1 SGHRS and CDR2 YFSETQ. This CDR3 reads CASSTDWLAKNIQYF. CDR3 nucleotides: TGCGCCAGCAGCACTGACTGGCTAGCCAAAAACATTCAGTACTTC.

This clone came up once. The chain carries TRBV7-8 and TRBJ2-1; 8 bases map to TRBD1. CDR1 and CDR2 (germline): SGHVS, FQNEAQ. This CDR3 region has 14 residues. The junction had 5 bases not matched to a gene; V was cut back by 3 bases and J by 7 bases. The CDR3 sequence: CASSFFGDRNEQFF. For the CDR3, the DNA is TGTGCCAGCAGCTTTTTCGGGGACAGGAATGAGCAGTTCTTC.